Shown below are 24 T cell receptor beta chains from a single sample sequenced in a study of cytomegalovirus exposure and HLA in healthy donors. The PCR ran on 60 Vbeta and 13 Jbeta primers. Generated by immunoSEQ multiplex PCR, the TCRdb table keeps only in-frame clones and is missing some. The table shows roughly 190,000 clones, with approximately 80% occurring only once. Sequencing input: PBMCs. These TCRs come from a woman aged 30 to 39 in good health and CMV-seronegative.

The J gene is TRBJ1-1, the V gene TRBV19, with a possible D match to TRBD1 (6 bases). The CDR3 runs 15 residues. Trimming left V 5 bases short and J 3 bases short, with 16 bases between. Germline loops: CDR1 LNHDA, CDR2 SQIVND (reference sequence). CDR3 bases: TGTGCCAGTAGTTCACTGGCGGGGGGCGACACTGAAGCTTTCTTT. Its translation: CASSSLAGGDTEAFF.

The chain employs TRBV5-1 and TRBJ2-3; 11 positions match TRBD2. The CDR3 contains 16 residues. V lost 2 bases and J lost 2; bases outside the gene matches: 4. Germline CDR1 and CDR2: SGHRS and YFSETQ. The CDR3 region has the DNA TGCGCCAGCAGCTTAGGGACTAGCGGACCCACAGATACGCAGTATTTT. It yields the protein CASSLGTSGPTDTQYF.

The J gene is TRBJ1-1, the V gene TRBV30; D remains ambiguous. The CDR3 runs to 14 residues. CDR1 is GTSNPN, CDR2 SVGIG, per germline (reference sequence). V lost 1 base and J lost 5, with 14 bases in between. In DNA form, the CDR3 reads TGTGCCTGGAGTGAAACATCTCTCGTTACTGAAGCTTTCTTT. Translating gives CAWSETSLVTEAFF.

This clone was counted a few times. The chain joins TRBV13 to TRBJ1-6; unclear D gene. This CDR3 has 16 residues. The germline V gene encodes CDR1 PRHDT and CDR2 FYEKMQ (reference sequence). V was cut by 1 base and J by 0 bases, with 7 bases left in between. The chain's CDR3 is CASSLVSSSYNSPLHF. DNA of the CDR3: TGTGCCAGCAGCTTAGTGTCGAGCTCCTATAATTCACCCCTCCACTTT.

For this clone: Different DNA sequences within this sample yield the same CDR3. The chain recombines TRBV6-1 with TRBJ2-5; 11 bases align to TRBD2. The CDR3 extends over 15 amino acids. V was pared by 2 bases and J by 2 bases, with 1 base of the junction left unmatched. Germline CDR1 is MNHNS and CDR2 is SASEGT. CDR3 bases: TGTGCCAGCAGTGAATTAGCGGGGGGGCAAGAGACCCAGTACTTC. It is translated as CASSELAGGQETQYF.

V is TRBV29-1 and J is TRBJ1-1; 7 bases align to TRBD1. In germline, CDR1 is SQVTM, CDR2 ANQGSEA. V gave up 8 bases and J gave up 4 bases; unmatched junction bases: 4. The CDR3 runs to 11 residues. The CDR3 loop reads CSTWTGTEAFF. For the CDR3, the DNA is TGCAGCACCTGGACAGGCACTGAAGCTTTCTTT.

The chain employs TRBV6-1 and TRBJ2-5; 7 bases fit TRBD2. The J call is uncertain, as TRBJ2-7 better fits the DNA end. The CDR3 has 14 residues. Germline loops: CDR1 MNHNS, CDR2 SASEGT. In DNA form, the CDR3 reads TGTGCCAGCACCCTCGGGGGGAGTGAATACGAGCAGTACTTC. Its protein is CASTLGGSEYEQYF.

The J gene is TRBJ2-2, the V gene TRBV19; 8 positions match TRBD1. CDR3 length equals 15 residues. V shed 3 bases and J 6 bases; nucleotides not matched to a gene: 6. The germline gives CDR1 LNHDA, CDR2 SQIVND (reference sequence). The CDR3 DNA sequence: TGTGCCAGTAGTATTCCCGGGACAGGCGCCGGGGAGCTGTTTTTT. Protein: CASSIPGTGAGELFF.

The chain joins TRBV5-6 to TRBJ1-4; D gene unclear. CDR3 length: 16 residues. V was cut by 0 bases and J by 6 bases, with 15 bases left in between. Germline V gene data show CDR1 as SGHDT and CDR2 as YYEEEE. The CDR3 DNA reads TGTGCCAGCAGCTTGGGGCGGGTGATACGGGATGAAAAACTGTTTTTT. This encodes CASSLGRVIRDEKLFF.

The V call is TRBV4-2, the J call TRBJ2-6; TRBD1 agrees at 7 bases. CDR3 length: 18 amino acids. Germline V CDR1 and CDR2: LGHNA, YNFKEQ. Trimming cost V 0 bases and J 2 bases; bases outside gene matches: 7. The CDR3 here is CASSQELRQGAGANVLTF. The CDR3 DNA follows: TGTGCCAGCAGCCAAGAACTAAGACAGGGTGCTGGGGCCAACGTCCTGACTTTC.

The chain links TRBV2 to TRBJ1-5; 9 nucleotides agree with TRBD1. Germline V CDR1 and CDR2: SNHLY, FYNNEI. This CDR3 has 15 amino acids. Germline trimming cut 7 bases from V and 2 bases from J; bases unmatched to any gene: 6. CDR3 bases: TGTGCCAGCACCGAAAGGACAGGGGGCAATCAGCCCCAGCATTTT. Residues: CASTERTGGNQPQHF.

J is TRBJ2-5 and V is TRBV13; 8 nucleotides line up with TRBD1. V lost 5 bases, J lost 4 bases, and 3 bases stayed unmatched. CDR1 is PRHDT and CDR2 is FYEKMQ in the germline V gene (reference sequence). The CDR3 totals 13 residues. The CDR3 sequence: CASSPTGGETQYF. In nucleotides, the CDR3 is TGTGCCAGCAGCCCTACAGGGGGAGAGACCCAGTACTTC.

This clone has a single count. This sequence joins TRBV6-5 and TRBJ2-1, with 9 nucleotides matching TRBD1. The V gene end was trimmed by 5 bases and the J gene end by 9 bases; junction bases not matched to a gene: 5. This CDR3 has 13 residues. CDR1 MNHEY and CDR2 SVGAGI come from the germline V gene. Here the CDR3 reads CASSRTGDGEQFF. The CDR3 DNA reads TGTGCCAGCAGTAGGACAGGGGACGGTGAGCAGTTCTTC.

The J gene is TRBJ2-7, the V gene TRBV25-1; 7 positions match TRBD2. With V trimmed by 5 bases and J by 2 bases, 6 bases remained unmatched. Germline CDR1 and CDR2: MGHDK and SYGVNS. The CDR3 loop spans 14 amino acids. The DNA of the CDR3 is TGTGCCAGCAGTTCCCCGGGACTACCCTACGAGCAGTACTTC. Translation: CASSSPGLPYEQYF.

This clone was seen once. This chain connects TRBV5-8 to TRBJ2-1; 11 bases line up with TRBD2. Germline trimming cut 3 bases from V and 4 bases from J; bases unmatched to any gene: 6. Per germline, CDR1 SGHTS and CDR2 YDEGEE. The CDR3 has 16 residues. Here the CDR3 reads CASSSLGLAGYNEQFF. CDR3 sequence (DNA): TGTGCCAGCAGCTCATTAGGACTAGCGGGTTACAATGAGCAGTTCTTC.

The rearrangement links TRBV9 to TRBJ2-5; 10 positions match TRBD1. Trimming removed 0 bases from V and 7 bases from J; junction bases left unmatched: 3. This CDR3 contains 14 residues. CDR1 is SGDLS, CDR2 YYNGEE, per germline. The CDR3 bases are TGTGCCAGCAGCGTAGACGGGACAGGGGTGACCCAGTACTTC. Its protein product is CASSVDGTGVTQYF. The whole variable domain, remainder taken from reference TRBV9 and TRBJ2-5, is DSGVTQTPKHLITATGQRVTLRCSPRSGDLSVYWYQQSLDQGLQFLIQYYNGEERAKGNILERFSAQQFPDLHSELNLSSLELGDSALYFCASSVDGTGVTQYFGPGTRLLVL.

The J gene is TRBJ1-5, the V gene TRBV6-1; 7 bases agree with TRBD1. The germline V gene encodes CDR1 MNHNS and CDR2 SASEGT. CDR3 length: 14 amino acids. The trim removed 8 bases at V and 4 bases at J, leaving 8 bases unmatched. CDR3 DNA sequence: TGTGCCAGCGAGGAGGGGGCAGGGAATCAGCCCCAGCATTTT. Its translation is CASEEGAGNQPQHF.

V usage is TRBV5-4 and J usage is TRBJ2-1; TRBD2 agrees at 12 bases. The CDR3 contains 16 residues. V lost 1 base, J lost 5 bases, and 4 bases stayed unmatched. In germline, CDR1 is SGHNT, CDR2 YYREEE (reference sequence). The CDR3: CASSLPSGRADNEQFF. In nucleotides, the CDR3 is TGTGCCAGCAGCTTGCCTAGCGGGAGGGCCGACAATGAGCAGTTCTTC.

The chain joins TRBV7-3 to TRBJ2-7; weak D call: TRBD2 (6 bases). Trimming removed 2 bases from V and 7 bases from J, with 21 bases in between. Germline loops: CDR1 SGHTA, CDR2 FQGTGA. The CDR3 is 16 amino acids. CDR3 DNA sequence: TGTGCCAGCAGCTTAGGATTGGGCGGGGCCAGAGGGGAGCAGTACTTC. Amino acids: CASSLGLGGARGEQYF.

This clone was observed a few times. The V and J genes are TRBV4-2 and TRBJ1-2; 7 bases align to TRBD1. Germline loops: CDR1 LGHNA, CDR2 YNFKEQ. The V segment lost 1 base and the J segment 6 bases; nucleotides outside the gene matches: 8. This CDR3 has 15 residues. The CDR3 coding sequence is TGTGCCAGCAGCCAAGGTGAAGACAGGGTCGATGGCTACACCTTC. It is translated as CASSQGEDRVDGYTF.

This chain connects TRBV2 to TRBJ2-1; 10 nucleotides match TRBD2. V was clipped by 7 bases and J by 6 bases; unmatched bases: 6. Germline CDR1 is SNHLY and CDR2 is FYNNEI. The CDR3 sequence is 14 residues long. The chain's CDR3 is CASMRTSGANEQFF. For the CDR3, the DNA is TGTGCCAGCATGCGAACTAGCGGGGCCAATGAGCAGTTCTTC.

The genes are TRBV7-6 and TRBJ2-1; 11 bases agree with TRBD1. The CDR3 sequence is 14 residues long. Germline-derived CDR1 and CDR2 are SGHVS and FNYEAQ. Trimming cost V 5 bases and J 7 bases; bases outside gene matches: 4. The CDR3 DNA reads TGTGCCAGCAGCCAGGGACAGGGGGGGAATGAGCAGTTCTTC. Translating gives CASSQGQGGNEQFF.

The chain recombines TRBV9 with TRBJ2-5; tentatively, D is TRBD2 (6 bases). V gave up 4 bases and J gave up 5 bases, with 12 bases separating them. CDR3 size: 13 residues. CDR1 is SGDLS and CDR2 is YYNGEE in the germline V gene. Written as DNA, the CDR3 is TGTGCCAGCAGCAAGGACGCGGGGGAGACCCAGTACTTC. Translating gives CASSKDAGETQYF.

This clone was detected only a few times. The gene calls are TRBV6-5 and TRBJ2-7; D is uncertain. CDR1 is MNHEY, CDR2 SVGAGI, per germline. V lost 6 bases to trimming and J lost 3 bases, with 9 bases between them. The CDR3 has 12 amino acids. The CDR3, as DNA: TGTGCCAGCAGCCCCGCAGGCTACGAGCAGTACTTC. It translates to CASSPAGYEQYF.